Presented here are 27 T cell receptor beta chains from one specimen sequenced in a study of OX40 agonist ivuxolimab in advanced cancers. The method was immunoSEQ multiplex PCR; TCRdb's version includes in-frame clones alone and lacks a portion of them. The profile shows tens of thousands of clones, roughly 80% of them singletons. This sample comprised CD4+ or CD8+ T cells sorted from blood, obtained in a trial of the OX40 agonist ivuxolimab. The receptors stem from an adult with an advanced solid tumor such as melanoma, head and neck, liver or kidney cancer.

V gene TRBV11-2 combines with J gene TRBJ2-5; 8 positions match TRBD1. V was clipped by 2 bases and J by 2 bases; unmatched bases: 7. In germline, CDR1 is SGHAT, CDR2 FQNNGV. The CDR3 covers 16 residues. CDR3 nucleotide sequence: TGTGCCAGCAGCTTAAGCGGACAGGGCTCACAAGAGACCCAGTACTTC. This codes for CASSLSGQGSQETQYF.

The chain uses TRBV18 and TRBJ1-3; 7 bases line up with TRBD1. Germline V gene sequence: CDR1 KGHSH, CDR2 LQKENI. V trimming: 0 bases; J trimming: 10 bases; junction bases outside the gene matches: 6. This CDR3 has 14 residues. CDR3 region: CASSPPTGLTTIYF. The CDR3 nucleotides read TGTGCCAGCTCACCACCGACAGGGCTTACAACCATATATTTT.

The V and J genes are TRBV5-8 and TRBJ2-1, with TRBD2 matching 11 bases. This CDR3 is built from 19 residues. Looked up from germline, CDR1 is SGHTS and CDR2 is YDEGEE. V shed 5 bases, J shed 0 bases, and the junction held 13 bases outside the gene matches. The CDR3 reads CASRLVGTSGASSYNEQFF. The DNA of the CDR3 is TGTGCCAGCAGACTTGTCGGGACTAGCGGAGCCAGCTCCTACAATGAGCAGTTCTTC.

This chain connects TRBV9 to TRBJ1-2; D perhaps matches TRBD1 (5 bases). The CDR3 length is 15 residues. CDR1 is SGDLS and CDR2 is YYNGEE in the germline V gene. V shed 0 bases and J shed 1 base, with 10 bases lying between them. The DNA of the CDR3 is TGTGCCAGCAGCGTAGGGGGCCAAAGTAACTATGGCTACACCTTC. Translated: CASSVGGQSNYGYTF.

The chain is built from TRBV28 and TRBJ2-7, with 11 bases matching TRBD1. V shed 5 bases, J shed 7 bases, and the junction held 10 bases outside the gene matches. This CDR3 has 15 residues. The germline V gene has CDR1 MDHEN and CDR2 SYDVKM. CDR3 loop: CASSGTGTGGYEQYF. The CDR3 nucleotides are TGTGCCAGCAGTGGCACCGGGACAGGGGGTTATGAGCAGTACTTC.

In its sample, this clone is medium-sized. The chain couples TRBV6-1 to TRBJ2-7; 7 positions match TRBD1. V lost 7 bases, J lost 3 bases, and 6 bases stayed unmatched. The CDR3 runs 13 residues. Germline V gene lookup returns CDR1 MNHNS and CDR2 SASEGT. DNA for the CDR3: TGTGCCAGCACCTGGGACAGCAACTACGAGCAGTACTTC. It yields the protein CASTWDSNYEQYF.

The V gene is TRBV9, the J gene TRBJ1-1; D remains unclear. V was clipped by 3 bases and J by 3 bases, with 15 bases between them. Germline CDR1 and CDR2: SGDLS and YYNGEE. The CDR3 loop spans 15 amino acids. The chain's CDR3 is CASSAQGSRDTEAFF. The CDR3 region has the DNA TGTGCCAGCAGCGCCCAAGGGAGTAGGGACACTGAAGCTTTCTTT.

The gene calls are TRBV15 and TRBJ2-2, with D possibly TRBD1 on 6 matching bases. From germline, CDR1 is LNHNV and CDR2 YYDKDF (reference sequence). Trimming took off 4 bases at V and 2 bases at J, with 11 bases between the two ends. The length of the CDR3 is 15 residues. CDR3 DNA: TGTGCCACCAGCACCGGGACACCAAACACCGGGGAGCTGTTTTTT. Translated, it gives CATSTGTPNTGELFF.

This sequence joins TRBV11-2 and TRBJ1-1, with D possibly TRBD1 on 5 matching bases. The CDR3 contains 14 residues. CDR1 is SGHAT, CDR2 FQNNGV, per germline. The germline V and J ends were trimmed by 6 bases and 3 bases, with 14 bases remaining between them. The CDR3 DNA reads TGTGCCAGCAGTTTACAACTCAGGGACACTGAAGCTTTCTTT. It specifies CASSLQLRDTEAFF.

This rearrangement joins TRBV19 to TRBJ2-1; TRBD1 matches at 10 bases. With 10 bases clipped from V and 3 bases from J, the junction kept 6 bases outside the gene matches. This CDR3 is built from 14 residues. Germline V gene lookup returns CDR1 LNHDA and CDR2 SQIVND (reference sequence). This chain's CDR3 is CATEDRGSYNEQFF. The CDR3 coding sequence is TGTGCCACCGAGGACAGGGGGAGCTACAATGAGCAGTTCTTC.

V gene TRBV18 combines with J gene TRBJ2-7; TRBD2 matches 14 bases. From germline, CDR1 is KGHSH and CDR2 LQKENI. The CDR3 loop spans 16 amino acids. Unmatched junction bases numbered 5, after V lost 2 bases and J lost 5 bases. The CDR3 DNA follows: TGTGCCAGCTCACCAACCGGGACTAGCGGGAGAGACGAGCAGTACTTC. Translated: CASSPTGTSGRDEQYF.

The chain uses TRBV19 and TRBJ2-3; D possibly corresponds to TRBD2 (7 bases). With 6 bases removed from V and 4 bases from J, the gap between germline ends came to 11 bases. The CDR3 runs 13 residues. Germline CDR1 LNHDA, CDR2 SQIVND (reference sequence). The CDR3 sequence is CASSGGLADTQYF. The DNA of the CDR3 is TGTGCCAGTAGCGGGGGGCTGGCAGATACGCAGTATTTT.

The CDR3, as DNA: TGTGCCAGCAGCGTACTAGCGGGGAGCTCCTACGAGCAGTACTTC. Translation: CASSVLAGSSYEQYF. The chain employs TRBV11-3 and TRBJ2-7; 10 bases agree with TRBD2. The CDR3 sequence is 15 residues long. Germline CDR1 SGHNT, CDR2 YENEEA. Trimming removed 5 bases from V and 0 bases from J; junction bases left unmatched: 4.

V is TRBV7-2 and J is TRBJ2-2, with 11 bases aligning to TRBD2. Germline loops: CDR1 SGHTA, CDR2 FQGNSA. The CDR3 covers 16 residues. The trim removed 0 bases at V and 3 bases at J, leaving 0 bases unmatched. The CDR3 sequence is CASSLALAGDTGELFF. The CDR3 region has the DNA TGTGCCAGCAGCTTAGCACTAGCGGGAGACACCGGGGAGCTGTTTTTT.

The chain uses TRBV5-1 and TRBJ2-2; tentatively, D is TRBD2 (6 bases). This CDR3 region has 16 residues. Trimming pared 4 bases from V and 0 bases from J, leaving 13 bases between. Germline loops: CDR1 SGHRS, CDR2 YFSETQ. The CDR3 is CASSVLAEANTGELFF. DNA of the CDR3: TGCGCCAGCAGCGTACTAGCAGAGGCGAACACCGGGGAGCTGTTTTTT.

The V call is TRBV28, the J call TRBJ1-2, with 8 bases matching TRBD1. V was pared by 6 bases and J by 3 bases, with 6 bases of the junction left unmatched. The CDR3 has 14 amino acids. Germline CDR1 reads MDHEN; CDR2 reads SYDVKM. As DNA, the CDR3 is TGTGCCAGCAGCCTGTCGACAGGGGACTATGGCTACACCTTC. The encoded protein is CASSLSTGDYGYTF.

The J gene is TRBJ1-4, the V gene TRBV30; 11 nucleotides agree with TRBD1. CDR1 GTSNPN and CDR2 SVGIG come from the germline V gene (reference sequence). CDR3 size: 13 residues. V shed 5 bases and J 8 bases; nucleotides not matched to a gene: 4. CDR3 in amino acids: CAWGTGGREKLFF. The CDR3 bases are TGTGCCTGGGGGACAGGGGGAAGGGAAAAACTGTTTTTT.

The J gene is TRBJ1-2, the V gene TRBV6-1; TRBD1 might be the D (6 bases). Trimming removed 7 bases at V and 4 bases at J, with 13 bases between. Germline CDR1 reads MNHNS; CDR2 reads SASEGT. This CDR3 has 13 residues. The CDR3 spells CASISRGSYGYTF. The CDR3 bases are TGTGCCAGCATTTCCAGGGGCAGCTATGGCTACACCTTC.

V gene TRBV28 combines with J gene TRBJ1-1; D is perhaps TRBD1 (5 bases). The CDR3 runs 11 residues. The V gene's germline CDR1 is MDHEN and CDR2 SYDVKM. Deletions cut 9 bases from V and 2 bases from J, with 7 bases between. The CDR3 here is CASTGNTEAFF. CDR3 in DNA: TGTGCCAGTACAGGTAACACTGAAGCTTTCTTT.

The genes are TRBV28 and TRBJ2-3; D ambiguous. This CDR3 contains 12 residues. The germline gives CDR1 MDHEN, CDR2 SYDVKM. Trimming shortened V by 6 bases and J by 4 bases, and 8 bases separated the two germline ends. The CDR3 DNA reads TGTGCCAGCAGGGGGTTAGCAGATACGCAGTATTTT. Translation: CASRGLADTQYF.

This clone was seen only once. The chain recombines TRBV7-3 with TRBJ1-2; TRBD1 matches 9 bases. V dropped 2 bases and J dropped 4; count of bases not matched to a gene: 14. From germline, CDR1 is SGHTA and CDR2 FQGTGA. The CDR3 runs 18 residues. DNA for the CDR3: TGTGCCAGCAGCTTAGCGCCTCCGACAGGGGGATTAGGCTATGGCTACACCTTC. Translated, it gives CASSLAPPTGGLGYGYTF.

J is TRBJ1-1 and V is TRBV5-1; possible D gene TRBD1, 6 bases. The CDR3 spans 15 residues. The germline V and J ends were trimmed by 2 bases and 1 base, with 12 bases remaining between them. The germline V gene has CDR1 SGHRS and CDR2 YFSETQ. The CDR3 nucleotides read TGCGCCAGCAGCTTCGCGGGGACACAGAACACTGAAGCTTTCTTT. Its protein product is CASSFAGTQNTEAFF.

V usage is TRBV7-2 and J usage is TRBJ2-7; 8 positions agree with TRBD2. J gave up 1 base and V 5 bases, and 7 bases lay outside the gene matches. Germline V CDR1 and CDR2: SGHTA, FQGNSA. CDR3 size: 15 residues. CDR3 sequence reads: CASSPWIAGSYEQYF. DNA for the CDR3: TGTGCCAGCAGCCCTTGGATAGCGGGATCCTACGAGCAGTACTTC.

The V and J genes are TRBV28 and TRBJ2-7, with TRBD1 identical over 8 bases. Per the germline V gene, CDR1 is MDHEN and CDR2 is SYDVKM. The CDR3 loop spans 15 amino acids. V gave up 6 bases and J gave up 3 bases; unmatched junction bases: 10. Here the CDR3 DNA reads TGTGCCAGCAGCCGTACCGGGACAGGTTTCTACGAGCAGTACTTC. This codes for CASSRTGTGFYEQYF.

This rearrangement joins TRBV19 to TRBJ2-3; 10 positions agree with TRBD2. Per germline, CDR1 LNHDA and CDR2 SQIVND (reference sequence). J gave up 1 base and V 8 bases, and 12 bases lay outside the gene matches. This CDR3 has 17 amino acids. The DNA for the CDR3 is TGTGCCAGTGGAGAAAGCGGGAGGGCCCTCGGCACAGATACGCAGTATTTT. Its translation: CASGESGRALGTDTQYF.

V and J are TRBV6-6 and TRBJ1-3; D perhaps matches TRBD1 (6 bases). Trimming shortened V by 6 bases and J by 2 bases, and 17 bases separated the two germline ends. Looked up from germline, CDR1 is MNHNY and CDR2 is SVGAGI (reference sequence). CDR3 length equals 16 residues. The DNA of the CDR3 is TGTGCCAGCAGCCCCGAACAGGGATACGCTGGAAACACCATATATTTT. It translates to CASSPEQGYAGNTIYF.

The chain couples TRBV7-2 to TRBJ2-6; D ambiguous. The CDR3 loop spans 15 amino acids. Germline-derived CDR1 and CDR2 are SGHTA and FQGNSA. V lost 1 base, J lost 0 bases, and 4 bases lay in between. The CDR3 DNA follows: TGTGCCAGCAGCTTAGGGAACTCTGGGGCCAACGTCCTGACTTTC. Protein sequence: CASSLGNSGANVLTF.